This T cell receptor beta chain was identified in a study of blood T cell repertoires in COVID-19. At the level of the study: Specimens from acute and convalescent COVID-19 originated in the United States, Italy and Spain. T cells, B-cell-depleted T cells, or PBMCs supplied cDNA or gDNA.

Authors' methods: Nucleated cell counts were estimated from reference gene primer amplification. TCRdb keeps only in-frame clones here, not all; method: immunoSEQ multiplex PCR. Clone size and the V and J calls come from that table; the DNA yielded D and trimming. The sample holds 220,000 or so clones; approximately 84% are singletons and the top ten take 2.3%. Deletions cut 4 bases from V and 3 bases from J, with 9 bases between. CDR3 length: 13 amino acids. Germline V gene sequence: CDR1 KGHSH, CDR2 LQKENI. The clonotype originates from a woman between 55 and 75 years old with acute or convalescent COVID-19. The chain carries TRBV18 and TRBJ1-2, with D possibly matching TRBD1 (5 bases). Sequenced material: peripheral blood. The CDR3 coding sequence is TGTGCCAGCTCACGGGGGGTCGACTATGGCTACACCTTC. Translating gives CASSRGVDYGYTF.